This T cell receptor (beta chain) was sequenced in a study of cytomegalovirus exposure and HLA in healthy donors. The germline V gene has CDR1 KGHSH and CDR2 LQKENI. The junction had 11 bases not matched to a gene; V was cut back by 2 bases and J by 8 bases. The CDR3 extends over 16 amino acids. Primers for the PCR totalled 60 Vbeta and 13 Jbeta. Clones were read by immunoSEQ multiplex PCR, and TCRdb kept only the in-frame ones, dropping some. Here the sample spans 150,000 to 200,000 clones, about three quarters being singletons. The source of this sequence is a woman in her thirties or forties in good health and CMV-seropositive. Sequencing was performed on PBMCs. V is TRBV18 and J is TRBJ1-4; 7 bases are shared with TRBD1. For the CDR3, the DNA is TGTGCCAGCTCACCAAACCCCTCAGGACAGGCCGAAAAACTGTTTTTT. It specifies CASSPNPSGQAEKLFF.